This TCR beta chain was documented in a study of vaccination effects on CD4 cells after COVID-19 (dated by TCRdb to 2021 to 2024). Study-wide context: Post-vaccine samples across the study were collected a median of 72 days after the second dose, with a range of 14 to 241. In the study, cultures from other donors were sequenced using the Oncomine TCR Beta short-read assay on an Illumina iSeq 100. In both COVID-19 convalescent patients and infection-naive vaccine recipients, the study compared SARS-CoV-2 spike-specific CD4+ TCR repertoires from before mRNA vaccination with those from after it. A total of 9 to 11 COVID-19 convalescent patients and several SARS-CoV-2-naive healthy vaccine recipients were included in the full study. Overall results and qualifications from the work: In healthy vaccine recipients, vaccine-induced clones were almost all SARS-CoV-2 mono-reactive, with only 1 of 255 being cross-reactive with common cold coronaviruses. Marked clonal contraction was observed in both infection-induced and vaccine-induced clones at late post-vaccination timepoints, consistent with waning T cell responses. The study was limited by a small number of convalescent patients and lacked early post-infection timepoints.

The library was prepared using the immunoSEQ multiplex PCR assay. DNA from the cultured and isolated CD4+ T cells underwent TCR beta CDR3 sequencing. The paper's processing steps were these. The analysis removed non-productive TCR sequences, trimmed reads to the CDR3 region, and retained only CDR3s that were 7 or more amino acids long. Antigen-specific clonotypes were identified using the MANAFEST web app by comparison of expansion in peptide wells against reference cultures. Positive clones required FDR<0.05 expansion versus reference and all other wells, odds ratio above 5, and frequency above 0.1% in two replicate wells. A clonotype was called cross-reactive if it was significantly expanded both in SARS-CoV-2 spike wells and in at least one common cold coronavirus spike condition. Using the stringdist R package, CDR3 similarity was measured by Levenshtein distance, and unrooted trees were constructed with ape in R 3.6.1. The table comes from immuneACCESS by way of TCRdb, which keeps in-frame sequences with V and J called. Part of the clones is missing from these tables; in studies checked, under half for an unresolved V gene and the rest for unknown reasons. Clone size and the V and J calls come from that table; the DNA yielded D and trimming. Here the sample has 55,000 to 70,000 clones; about 80% occur a single time. The leading ten clones occupy around 0.9% of the sample.

To identify antigen-specific CD4+ T cell clonotypes by their expansion, the ViraFEST assay first stimulated PBMC with viral peptide pools and then applied TCR sequencing. After around 10 days of culture, CD4+ T cells were isolated with the EasySep CD4+ T cell isolation kit. Each participant received two doses of an mRNA SARS-CoV-2 vaccine, either BNT162b2 or mRNA-1273. Negative nucleocapsid antibody results before and after vaccination confirmed that the healthy vaccine recipients had no prior SARS-CoV-2 infection. Under 2.5 million PBMC per well were cultured with approximately 10 ug/ml peptides in IMDM containing approximately 4.5% human AB serum, approximately 10 IU/ml IL-2 and gentamicin. On days 3 and 7, half of the culture medium was replaced with fresh IL-2-containing medium. Unless noted otherwise, every peptide stimulation condition was grown in triplicate wells. PBMC were separated from whole blood using Ficoll-Paque Plus gradient centrifugation and were then either cryopreserved at -140C or used fresh. Overlapping peptide pools spanned the spike proteins of SARS-CoV-2 and the common cold coronaviruses HCoV-NL63, HCoV-OC43 and HCoV-229E. The QIAamp micro DNA kit was used to extract genomic DNA from the cultured CD4+ T cells.

At the junction V is shortened by 4 bases and J by 5 bases, with 15 bases in between. The germline V gene gives CDR1 as SGHTA and CDR2 as FQGNSA. From cysteine to phenylalanine, the CDR3 is 15 amino acids long. The DNA shown is the 45-base CDR3, in frame from base 1. Comment on this clone: Its antigen specificity is not known. There are no base qualities to consult, and no much larger clone falls within one base.

The chain is assembled from TRBV7-2 and TRBJ1-3; the D gene cannot be named for sure. Sequenced here: CD4+ T cells from PBMCs cultured with HCoV-OC43 spike peptides, sampled after COVID-19 vaccination. Per the publication, the cell subset or site label means: HCoV-OC43 spike overlapping peptide pool stimulation. This clonotype was obtained from a human donor who received a COVID-19 vaccine. The CDR3 protein: CASSSDSVGRNTIYF. The nucleotide sequence reads TGTGCCAGCAGCTCCGACTCCGTGGGTCGAAACACCATATATTTT.